This T cell receptor (beta chain) was recovered during a study of T cells in localized non-small cell lung cancer. Germline V gene data show CDR1 as SGHTA and CDR2 as FQGNSA. The CDR3 contains 15 residues. The V gene end was trimmed by 1 base and the J gene end by 3 bases; junction bases not matched to a gene: 5. Regarding the study as a whole: Owing to sequencing of a solitary tumor region, heterogeneity cannot be discounted. Higher adjacent-lung clonality was associated with shorter survival.

As concerns this clone: Its antigen is undetermined.

The repertoire was sequenced with immunoSEQ multiplex PCR; TCRdb's copy has only in-frame clones and lacks some. The sample lists roughly 35,000 clones, approximately 90% seen once, with less than 2.5% in the top ten. Source: peripheral blood, taken before any cancer treatment. V is TRBV7-2 and J is TRBJ2-5; 7 bases agree with TRBD2. The clonotype was recovered from a female donor of 60 years or more with stage I lung adenocarcinoma. The CDR3 region is CASSLGDYYKETQYF. CDR3 nucleotides: TGTGCCAGCAGCTTAGGGGACTATTATAAAGAGACCCAGTACTTC.